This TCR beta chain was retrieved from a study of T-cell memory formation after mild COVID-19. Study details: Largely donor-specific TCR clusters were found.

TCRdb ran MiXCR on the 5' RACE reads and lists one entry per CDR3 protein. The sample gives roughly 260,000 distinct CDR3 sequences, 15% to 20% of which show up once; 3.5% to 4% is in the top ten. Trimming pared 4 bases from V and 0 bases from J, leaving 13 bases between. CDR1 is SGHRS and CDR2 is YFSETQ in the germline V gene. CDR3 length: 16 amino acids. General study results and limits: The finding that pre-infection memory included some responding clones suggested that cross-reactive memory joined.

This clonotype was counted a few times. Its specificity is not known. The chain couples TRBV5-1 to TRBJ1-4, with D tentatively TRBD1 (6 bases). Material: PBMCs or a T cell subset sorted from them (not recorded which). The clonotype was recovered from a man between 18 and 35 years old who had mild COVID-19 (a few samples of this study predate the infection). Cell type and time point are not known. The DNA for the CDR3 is TGCGCCAGCAGCCCTGACAGGATCGCAACTAATGAAAAACTGTTTTTT. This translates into CASSPDRIATNEKLFF.